This T cell receptor (beta chain) was recorded in a study of PD-1 blockade in classical Hodgkin lymphoma. CDR1 and CDR2 (germline): SGHDN, FVKESK. The CDR3 runs 13 residues. The V gene lost 4 bases and the J gene lost 6 bases, with 11 bases spanning the gap. Study-wide results and limits: Baseline diversity in complete responders resembled that of newly diagnosed patients.

Time point denoted: cycle 4 day 1 (C4D1), after more than five weeks of nivolumab. Each patient's relapse followed autologous stem cell transplantation, and brentuximab vedotin exposure varied. Only in-frame clones appear in the TCRdb table, and some are missing; sequencing was by immunoSEQ multiplex PCR. The data hold 15,000 to 20,000 clones, with roughly four fifths observed a single time. As to this clone: The antigen remains undetermined.

The material sequenced was peripheral blood mononuclear cells (PBMCs), taken before the fourth cycle of nivolumab. The chain recombines TRBV14 with TRBJ2-3; D unclear. The receptor comes from a human donor with classical Hodgkin lymphoma. This chain's CDR3 is CASSPHEVDTQYF. The CDR3 DNA is TGTGCCAGCAGCCCTCACGAGGTGGATACGCAGTATTTT. Together with reference TRBV14 and TRBJ2-3, the CDR3 gives the full variable domain: EAGVTQFPSHSVIEKGQTVTLRCDPISGHDNLYWYRRVMGKEIKFLLHFVKESKQDESGMPNNRFLAERTGGTYSTLKVQPAELEDSGVYFCASSPHEVDTQYFGPGTRLTVL.